This is a list of T cell receptor beta chains from one sample in a study of radiotherapy plus CTLA-4 blockade in lung cancer. Some clones are missing from TCRdb's copy, which holds only in-frame ones; the method was immunoSEQ multiplex PCR. The table includes around 32,000 clones, roughly 77% detected once. The specimen was peripheral blood, collected from a patient treated with radiotherapy plus ipilimumab. The receptors come from a human donor with non-small cell lung cancer that progressed on radiotherapy plus ipilimumab. The CDR3 runs from the conserved cysteine through the conserved F or W. Fields, in order: D gene, J gene, clone size, V gene, CDR3 protein, CDR3 DNA. The D gene is left open where the match is weak. Clone size, where shown, is once, few, many, or a class for clones that have expanded.

>TRBD1|TRBJ1-1|NA|TRBV6-1
CASSDDRARNTEAFF
TGTGCCAGCAGTGATGACAGGGCTAGGAACACTGAAGCTTTCTTT
>TRBD1|TRBJ1-5|NA|TRBV7-9
CASSLAQGAGRSNQPQHF
TGTGCCAGCTCCCTGGCCCAGGGGGCTGGAAGGAGCAATCAGCCCCAGCATTTT
>NA|TRBJ2-1|NA|TRBV7-3
CASSPGQSYNEQFF
TGTGCCAGCAGCCCCGGACAGAGCTACAATGAGCAGTTCTTC
>TRBD2|TRBJ2-7|once|TRBV4-1
CASSQDKGQRGYEQYF
TGCGCCAGCAGCCAAGATAAAGGACAGCGGGGGTACGAGCAGTACTTC
>TRBD1|TRBJ2-7|NA|TRBV5-5
CASSSMTGPHSYEQYF
TGTGCCAGCAGCTCTATGACAGGGCCTCACTCCTACGAGCAGTACTTC
>TRBD1|TRBJ2-3|NA|TRBV7-6
CASSLGGQGADTQYF
TGTGCCAGCAGCTTAGGAGGGCAGGGGGCTGATACGCAGTATTTT
>NA|TRBJ1-5|NA|TRBV19
CASSTRRDTDQPQHF
TGTGCCAGTAGTACGCGCCGGGACACCGATCAGCCCCAGCATTTT
>NA|TRBJ1-2|NA|TRBV29-1
CSAAGFTYGYTF
TGCAGCGCCGCAGGCTTTACCTATGGCTACACCTTC
>TRBD1|TRBJ1-2|NA|TRBV27
CASSSQGALGGYGYTF
TGTGCCAGCAGTTCTCAGGGGGCCCTAGGAGGCTATGGCTACACCTTC
>NA|TRBJ2-6|NA|TRBV6-4
CASSPGQSSGANVLTF
TGTGCCAGCAGTCCAGGACAGAGCTCTGGGGCCAACGTCCTGACTTTC
>NA|TRBJ2-2|NA|TRBV25-1
CASKGQNTGELFF
TGTGCCAGCAAGGGACAGAACACCGGGGAGCTGTTTTTT
>NA|TRBJ2-3|once|TRBV10-3
CAISESLAFPDTQYF
TGTGCCATCAGTGAGTCGTTGGCCTTCCCGGATACGCAGTATTTT
>NA|TRBJ1-1|NA|TRBV2
CASTFGGNTEAFF
TGTGCCAGCACTTTTGGCGGGAACACTGAAGCTTTCTTT
>TRBD2|TRBJ2-7|NA|TRBV7-8
CASSPYRQLAGGRYEQYF
TGTGCCAGCAGCCCCTACCGCCAGCTAGCGGGGGGGCGCTACGAGCAGTACTTC
>NA|TRBJ2-5|NA|TRBV2
CASSEQGQETQYF
TGTGCCAGCAGTGAACAGGGGCAAGAGACCCAGTACTTC
>NA|TRBJ2-2|NA|TRBV5-1
CASSLEALAGELFF
TGCGCCAGCAGCTTAGAAGCTCTCGCCGGGGAGCTGTTTTTT
>NA|TRBJ2-3|NA|TRBV6-4
CASSDSYREDSPDTQYF
TGTGCCAGCAGTGACTCCTACAGGGAAGACTCACCAGATACGCAGTATTTT
>NA|TRBJ1-2|NA|TRBV5-1
CASSLARQIYGYTF
TGCGCCAGCAGCTTGGCCCGACAGATCTATGGCTACACCTTC
>NA|TRBJ2-3|NA|TRBV10-2
CASMEGQSYTDTQYF
TGCGCCAGCATGGAGGGACAGTCTTACACAGATACGCAGTATTTT
>TRBD1|TRBJ2-5|NA|TRBV19
CASSIGGTGRQETQYF
TGTGCCAGTAGTATAGGAGGGACAGGGAGGCAAGAGACCCAGTACTTC
>NA|TRBJ1-1|NA|TRBV18
CASSPQESNTEAFF
TGTGCCAGCTCACCACAGGAGAGCAACACTGAAGCTTTCTTT
>TRBD1|TRBJ1-2|NA|TRBV5-1
CASSLDYRGLGYGYTF
TGCGCCAGCAGCTTGGACTACAGGGGGCTGGGCTATGGCTACACCTTC
>NA|TRBJ1-2|NA|TRBV6-5
CASSYGHDNYGYTF
TGTGCCAGCAGTTATGGCCACGATAACTATGGCTACACCTTC
>NA|TRBJ2-6|once|TRBV6-5
CASSYLQGRVANVLTF
TGTGCCAGCAGTTACTTACAGGGCCGAGTAGCCAACGTCCTGACTTTC
>NA|TRBJ2-3|NA|TRBV19
CASSNPPADTQYF
TGTGCCAGTAGTAACCCTCCGGCAGATACGCAGTATTTT